This passage covers 16 T cell receptor beta chains from one sample sequenced in a study of beta chain features in type 1 diabetes (dated by TCRdb to 2016 to 2019). The method behind the library was the immunoSEQ multiplex PCR assay. The High Capacity cDNA Reverse Transcription Kit was used to reverse transcribe all of the isolated RNA, meaning that expressed TCRB transcripts were what got sequenced. The table was pulled from immuneACCESS by TCRdb, which kept in-frame rearrangements only. Such tables lose some clones; where checked, under half of the loss comes from unresolved V genes, and the rest has no known cause. This sample holds roughly 500,000 clones; approximately 10% were observed only once. The top ten constitute less than 0.06% of the sample. The sequenced sample consisted of naive CD4+ T cells from blood. Explained via the paper, the cell subset or site label denotes: true naive CD4+ T cells. The receptors stem from a woman in her late teens or twenties in good health.

This rearrangement joins TRBV5-4 to TRBJ2-5, with D unresolved. Germline V lookup: CDR1 SGHNT, CDR2 YYREEE (reference sequence). The V and J ends lost 2 bases and 5 bases respectively, with 7 bases between them. The CDR3 contains 12 residues. Here the CDR3 reads CASSFSRETQYF. CDR3 nucleotide sequence: TGTGCCAGCAGCTTCAGTAGGGAGACCCAGTACTTC. The variable domain in full, completed from reference TRBV5-4 and TRBJ2-5, reads ETGVTQSPTHLIKTRGQQVTLRCSSQSGHNTVSWYQQALGQGPQFIFQYYREEENGRGNFPPRFSGLQFPNYSSELNVNALELDDSALYLCASSFSRETQYFGPGTRLLVL.

This clone has only a few counts. An end of the junction does not agree with germline; a read error may underlie this. V and J are TRBV25-1 and TRBJ1-5; D not resolved. This CDR3 region has 14 residues. Germline lookup yields CDR1 MGHDK and CDR2 SYGVNS. CDR3 sequence (DNA): TGTGCCAGAAGTGGTCGGGCTAGCAATCAGCCCCAGCATTTT. Its translation is CARSGRASNQPQHF.

This clone was seen a few times. V is TRBV16 and J is TRBJ1-6; 9 nucleotides match TRBD1. The trim removed 3 bases at V and 10 bases at J, leaving 7 bases unmatched. Per germline, CDR1 KGHSY and CDR2 FQNENV. The CDR3 loop spans 15 amino acids. CDR3: CASSHGDRVRSPLHF. CDR3 nucleotide sequence: TGTGCCAGCAGCCATGGGGACAGGGTGAGATCACCCCTCCACTTT.

The chain joins TRBV7-2 to TRBJ2-1, with D uncertain. This CDR3 has 15 amino acids. In germline, CDR1 is SGHTA, CDR2 FQGNSA. Trimming took 1 base from V and 5 from J, leaving 12 bases between them. The CDR3 here is CASSLGLATNNEQFF. The CDR3 nucleotides read TGTGCCAGCAGCTTAGGGCTCGCCACAAACAATGAGCAGTTCTTC.

The chain has TRBV9 and TRBJ2-1; TRBD2 agrees at 7 bases. The J segment lost 5 bases and the V segment lost 4 bases, leaving 9 bases of the junction unmatched. The CDR3 is 15 amino acids. CDR1 and CDR2 from the germline V gene are SGDLS and YYNGEE. CDR3 region: CASSLDLRENNEQFF. The CDR3 coding sequence is TGTGCCAGCAGCCTCGACTTGCGGGAGAACAATGAGCAGTTCTTC. Complete variable domain (other parts from reference TRBV9 and TRBJ2-1): DSGVTQTPKHLITATGQRVTLRCSPRSGDLSVYWYQQSLDQGLQFLIQYYNGEERAKGNILERFSAQQFPDLHSELNLSSLELGDSALYFCASSLDLRENNEQFFGPGTRLTVL.

This clone was seen only a few times. The rearrangement links TRBV18 to TRBJ2-7, with a tentative D call TRBD1 (5 bases). Germline-derived CDR1 and CDR2 are KGHSH and LQKENI. This CDR3 spans 13 amino acids. Trimming stripped 3 bases from V and 3 bases from J, with 9 bases between. The CDR3 is CASSPSQGYEQYF. CDR3 DNA sequence: TGTGCCAGCTCACCCAGCCAGGGCTACGAGCAGTACTTC.

A note on this clone: Within the sample, other DNA sequences also encode this same CDR3. The genes are TRBV2 and TRBJ2-1; D is undetermined. The CDR3 covers 11 residues. Germline V gene data show CDR1 as SNHLY and CDR2 as FYNNEI. Trimming cost V 6 bases and J 4 bases, with 4 bases left between them. CDR3 DNA sequence: TGTGCCAGCAGACTATACAATGAGCAGTTCTTC. The encoded protein is CASRLYNEQFF.

The chain employs TRBV6-5 and TRBJ2-1, with unresolved D. The germline V gene has CDR1 MNHEY and CDR2 SVGAGI. The CDR3 has 16 residues. Between the trimmed V and J ends, which lost 0 bases and 7 bases, there was a span of 16 bases. This chain's CDR3 is CASSYSFTRLGNEQFF. The CDR3 coding sequence is TGTGCCAGCAGTTACTCATTTACCCGTTTAGGGAATGAGCAGTTCTTC.

This clone was counted only a few times. V and J are TRBV18 and TRBJ2-1; D unclear. The CDR3 spans 11 residues. The germline V gene encodes CDR1 KGHSH and CDR2 LQKENI. Trimming removed 5 bases from V and 8 bases from J, with 7 bases in between. In DNA, the CDR3 is TGTGCCAGCTCAAGTAGTTATGAGCAGTTCTTC. Translation: CASSSSYEQFF.

Details on this clone: The sample carries other DNA sequences with the same CDR3. In nucleotides, the CDR3 is TGTGCCAGCAGCTTAGTGGTGAACACTGAAGCTTTCTTT. It encodes CASSLVVNTEAFF. The chain has TRBV7-2 and TRBJ1-1; D is undetermined. V was pared by 1 base and J by 0 bases, with 3 bases between. This CDR3 region has 13 residues. Germline V gene lookup returns CDR1 SGHTA and CDR2 FQGNSA.

The rearrangement joins TRBV29-1 to TRBJ1-1; D gene uncertain. The germline V gene has CDR1 SQVTM and CDR2 ANQGSEA. Deletions cut 6 bases from V and 7 bases from J, with 18 bases between. The CDR3 runs to 13 residues. This chain's CDR3 is CSVQWVTSVEAFF. The CDR3 DNA reads as TGCAGCGTCCAATGGGTGACCTCAGTTGAAGCTTTCTTT.

This clone has more than one count but fewer than ten. The chain has TRBV7-2 and TRBJ2-3; 8 bases match TRBD1. The germline CDR1 and CDR2 sequences are SGHTA and FQGNSA. The CDR3 spans 13 residues. V was pared by 5 bases and J by 5 bases, with 3 bases of the junction left unmatched. CDR3 sequence reads: CASSPDRGDTQYF. CDR3 DNA: TGTGCCAGCAGCCCCGACAGGGGAGATACGCAGTATTTT.

The chain carries TRBV10-3 and TRBJ2-2; 7 bases align to TRBD2. The length of the CDR3 is 13 residues. Germline-derived CDR1 and CDR2 are ENHRY and SYGVKD. The V segment lost 5 bases and the J segment 8 bases; nucleotides outside the gene matches: 5. This CDR3 is CAISNTGGGELFF. The CDR3 DNA reads as TGTGCCATCAGTAACACGGGAGGAGGGGAGCTGTTTTTT.

The V gene is TRBV4-2, the J gene TRBJ2-5, with 9 nucleotides matching TRBD1. Germline V gives CDR1 LGHNA, CDR2 YNFKEQ. This CDR3 is 16 amino acids long. V dropped 0 bases and J dropped 5; count of bases not matched to a gene: 7. The CDR3 spells CASSQESQGAWETQYF. In DNA form, the CDR3 reads TGTGCCAGCAGCCAAGAATCACAGGGGGCGTGGGAGACCCAGTACTTC.

The rearrangement uses TRBV27 and TRBJ2-3; D remains ambiguous. The germline CDR1 and CDR2 sequences are MNHEY and SMNVEV (reference sequence). CDR3 length: 19 amino acids. V lost 2 bases to trimming and J lost 1 base, with 22 bases between them. The CDR3 DNA reads as TGTGCCAGCAGTTTAACCCCGAAAGTCCCCCGGGTGGGCACAGATACGCAGTATTTT. Its translation is CASSLTPKVPRVGTDTQYF.

The chain joins TRBV7-3 to TRBJ2-3, with TRBD1 matching 8 bases. The CDR3 has 15 amino acids. V was clipped by 5 bases and J by 1 base; unmatched bases: 5. Germline V gene data show CDR1 as SGHTA and CDR2 as FQGTGA. CDR3 residues: CASSLQGVGTDTQYF. The CDR3 region has the DNA TGTGCCAGCAGCCTACAGGGGGTTGGCACAGATACGCAGTATTTT.